The 2 T cell receptor beta chains below come from one sample, sequenced in a study of shared clonotypes between healthy human individuals. Data came from immunoSEQ multiplex PCR; TCRdb stores just in-frame clones and leaves some out. The table lists 2 million to 2.5 million clones, less than 95% of them singletons. The sample consisted of naive CD4+ T cells from PBMCs. The subset is: CD45RA+ positively selected. The receptor source for this set is a young man in good health. Some clones in this sample may be carry-over from other donors' samples.

This chain uses TRBV6-1 with TRBJ2-7, with 8 bases lining up with TRBD1. The CDR3 has 15 amino acids. Germline values: CDR1 MNHNS, CDR2 SASEGT. After removal of 10 bases from V and 4 bases from J, the junction contained 15 bases not matched to a gene. In DNA, the CDR3 is TGTGCCACCACCCGACGGGACAGGACCCCTTACGAGCAGTACTTC. Amino acid sequence: CATTRRDRTPYEQYF.

This sequence joins TRBV6-1 and TRBJ1-5; 7 nucleotides line up with TRBD1. The J segment lost 3 bases and the V segment lost 6 bases, leaving 11 bases of the junction unmatched. Germline loops: CDR1 MNHNS, CDR2 SASEGT. This CDR3 comprises 16 residues. This CDR3 reads CASSELEGAYNQPQHF. The CDR3, as DNA: TGTGCCAGCAGCGAACTCGAGGGGGCATACAATCAGCCCCAGCATTTT.